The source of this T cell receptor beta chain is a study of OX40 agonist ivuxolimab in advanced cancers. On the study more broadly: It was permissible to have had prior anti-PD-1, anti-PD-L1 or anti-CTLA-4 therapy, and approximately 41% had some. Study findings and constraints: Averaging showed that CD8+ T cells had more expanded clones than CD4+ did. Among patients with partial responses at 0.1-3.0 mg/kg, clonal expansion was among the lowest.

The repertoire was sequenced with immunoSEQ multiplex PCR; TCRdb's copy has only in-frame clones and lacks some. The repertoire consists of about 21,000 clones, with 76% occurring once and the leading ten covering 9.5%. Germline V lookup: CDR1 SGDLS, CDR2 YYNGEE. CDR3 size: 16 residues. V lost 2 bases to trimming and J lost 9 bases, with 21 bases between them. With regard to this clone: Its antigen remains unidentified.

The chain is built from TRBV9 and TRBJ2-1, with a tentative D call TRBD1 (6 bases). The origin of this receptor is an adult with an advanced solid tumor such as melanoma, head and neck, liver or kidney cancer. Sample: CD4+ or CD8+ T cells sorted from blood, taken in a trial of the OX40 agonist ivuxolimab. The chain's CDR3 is CASSVGAVPGRGEQFF. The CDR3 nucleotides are TGTGCCAGCAGCGTGGGGGCCGTCCCCGGCCGAGGTGAGCAGTTCTTC.